This passage covers 15 T cell receptor beta chains from one sample sequenced in a study of long-term antiretroviral therapy in people with HIV. The immunoSEQ assay was v3.0, run at survey level. Produced via immunoSEQ multiplex PCR; TCRdb's table is partial and in-frame only. The sample has roughly 35,000 clones; about 94% are singletons. The sample consisted of unsorted PBMCs, taken approximately 5 years after starting antiretroviral therapy. The receptors shown here come from a woman in her forties or fifties with HIV.

The chain carries TRBV5-1 and TRBJ2-6; 9 nucleotides agree with TRBD1. Germline V gene sequence: CDR1 SGHRS, CDR2 YFSETQ. Trimming took 2 bases from V and 2 from J; bases not matched to a gene: 11. The CDR3 totals 19 residues. CDR3 in DNA: TGCGCCAGCAGCTTCCCCCGGGACAGGGTCGCTCCTGGGGCCAACGTCCTGACTTTC. It is translated as CASSFPRDRVAPGANVLTF. Together with reference TRBV5-1 and TRBJ2-6, the CDR3 gives the full variable domain: KAGVTQTPRYLIKTRGQQVTLSCSPISGHRSVSWYQQTPGQGLQFLFEYFSETQRNKGNFPGRFSGRQFSNSRSEMNVSTLELGDSALYLCASSFPRDRVAPGANVLTFGAGSRLTVL.

This chain links TRBV19 with TRBJ2-7; TRBD1 matches 10 bases. The CDR3 sequence is 15 residues long. Germline V gives CDR1 LNHDA, CDR2 SQIVND (reference sequence). The V gene end was trimmed by 6 bases and the J gene end by 3 bases; junction bases not matched to a gene: 8. CDR3 amino acids: CASSSPRDRGYEQYF. CDR3 sequence (DNA): TGTGCCAGTAGCTCTCCCCGGGACAGGGGCTACGAGCAGTACTTC.

This rearrangement joins TRBV6-5 to TRBJ1-5, with a tentative D call TRBD1 (6 bases). The CDR3 sequence is 14 residues long. V dropped 6 bases and J dropped 5 bases, with 14 bases sitting between them. CDR1 is MNHEY, CDR2 SVGAGI, per germline. This chain's CDR3 is CASREDSSYQPQHF. The CDR3 region has the DNA TGTGCCAGCAGGGAGGACAGCTCATATCAGCCCCAGCATTTT.

The CDR3 sequence is CASSYSDYNSPLHF. In DNA, the CDR3 is TGTGCCAGCAGTTACAGTGACTATAATTCACCCCTCCACTTT. V gene TRBV2 combines with J gene TRBJ1-6; D unclear. CDR3 size: 14 residues. V lost 5 bases and J 3 bases, leaving 8 bases between the germline ends. Germline-derived CDR1 and CDR2 are SNHLY and FYNNEI.

A single count supports this clone. The gene calls are TRBV11-1 and TRBJ2-7; 7 positions match TRBD1. Trimming cost V 6 bases and J 3 bases; bases outside gene matches: 11. This CDR3 contains 15 residues. Germline CDR1 and CDR2: SGHAT and FQDESV (reference sequence). CDR3: CASRKGGSSDYEQYF. CDR3 nucleotides: TGTGCCAGCAGAAAAGGGGGCTCCAGTGACTACGAGCAGTACTTC.

V and J are TRBV6-1 and TRBJ1-6; unclear D gene. The V and J ends lost 3 bases and 8 bases respectively, with 8 bases between them. The CDR3 is 13 residues long. CDR1 MNHNS and CDR2 SASEGT come from the germline V gene. The CDR3 reads CASSENRDSPLHF. CDR3 in DNA: TGTGCCAGCAGTGAGAACAGAGATTCACCCCTCCACTTT.

V usage is TRBV27 and J usage is TRBJ2-7, with 8 nucleotides matching TRBD2. CDR1 and CDR2 from the germline V gene are MNHEY and SMNVEV (reference sequence). Germline trimming cut 2 bases from V and 3 bases from J; bases unmatched to any gene: 0. CDR3 length: 13 amino acids. This CDR3 reads CASSLAGGYEQYF. The CDR3 bases are TGTGCCAGCAGTTTAGCGGGGGGCTACGAGCAGTACTTC.

This clone was seen a single time. V usage is TRBV5-8 and J usage is TRBJ1-3, with D perhaps TRBD1 (5 bases). The CDR3 extends over 15 amino acids. The V gene's germline CDR1 is SGHTS and CDR2 YDEGEE. V was clipped by 4 bases and J by 0 bases, with 11 bases between them. CDR3 loop: CASSLGVLSGNTIYF. The CDR3 DNA sequence: TGTGCCAGCAGCCTGGGGGTCCTCTCTGGAAACACCATATATTTT.

The chain uses TRBV13 and TRBJ2-3; D remains ambiguous. The ends were cut back, 3 bases at V and 0 bases at J, with 10 bases in the middle. CDR3 length equals 15 residues. Germline CDR1 reads PRHDT; CDR2 reads FYEKMQ (reference sequence). CDR3 protein: CASSFLGSSTDTQYF. The CDR3 DNA follows: TGTGCCAGCAGCTTCCTCGGCAGCAGCACAGATACGCAGTATTTT.

The gene calls are TRBV6-1 and TRBJ1-1; D is perhaps TRBD1 (6 bases). Trimming cost V 1 base and J 12 bases, with 12 bases left between them. Looked up from germline, CDR1 is MNHNS and CDR2 is SASEGT. CDR3 length: 12 residues. CDR3 coding DNA: TGTGCCAGCAGTGAAGTCTGGACAGTTCCTTTCTTT. Translation gives CASSEVWTVPFF.

This sequence joins TRBV19 and TRBJ1-5; D perhaps matches TRBD1 (5 bases). Per germline, CDR1 LNHDA and CDR2 SQIVND (reference sequence). The CDR3 sequence is 16 residues long. V shed 6 bases and J shed 2 bases, with 17 bases lying between them. In DNA form, the CDR3 reads TGTGCCAGTAGCCAGGGTAGGGGCCAGGGCAATCAGCCCCAGCATTTT. It encodes CASSQGRGQGNQPQHF.

The CDR3: CASKSGTGVLEQYF. The CDR3 coding sequence is TGCGCCAGCAAATCCGGGACAGGGGTCTTAGAGCAGTACTTC. The rearrangement joins TRBV5-1 to TRBJ2-7; 10 positions match TRBD1. Germline assignment: CDR1 SGHRS and CDR2 YFSETQ. The CDR3 consists of 14 residues. With 6 bases clipped from V and 7 bases from J, the junction kept 10 bases outside the gene matches.

The gene calls are TRBV27 and TRBJ2-7, with a possible D match to TRBD2 (5 bases). Deletions cut 5 bases from V and 6 bases from J, with 14 bases between. The length of the CDR3 is 13 residues. Looked up from germline, CDR1 is MNHEY and CDR2 is SMNVEV (reference sequence). Here the CDR3 DNA reads TGTGCCAGCAGTCAAACTAGTTCGGGCGAGCAGTACTTC. This codes for CASSQTSSGEQYF.

This clone was detected a few times. This rearrangement joins TRBV7-3 to TRBJ2-6; TRBD1 matches 8 bases. V lost 5 bases and J lost 0; bases outside the gene matches: 9. CDR1 and CDR2 from the germline V gene are SGHTA and FQGTGA. The CDR3 covers 18 residues. CDR3 sequence reads: CASSPGQGLSSGANVLTF. CDR3 DNA: TGTGCCAGCAGCCCAGGACAGGGTCTCTCCTCTGGGGCCAACGTCCTGACTTTC.

A few counts support this clone. The chain recombines TRBV2 with TRBJ1-2, with 7 bases matching TRBD1. Germline-derived CDR1 and CDR2 are SNHLY and FYNNEI. V gave up 7 bases and J gave up 2 bases; unmatched junction bases: 16. The CDR3 consists of 17 residues. DNA for the CDR3: TGTGCCAGCAATAGAGAACAACAGGGGCAATCCAACTATGGCTACACCTTC. Protein product: CASNREQQGQSNYGYTF.